The entry that follows covers one T cell receptor beta chain sequence. Its antigen is as yet unknown. CD45RO-negative, CCR7-selected cells formed the naive CD8 fraction, which excluded terminally differentiated effector memory CD45RA+ cells. The data were taken from a study of shared clonotypes between healthy human individuals. As for the study in general: Aged 18 to 49, the donors were a couple of women and a few men. Study results and caveats: In contrast to clonotypes shared by all four donors, non-shared clonotypes had lower generation probabilities.

Assay: immunoSEQ multiplex PCR; the TCRdb copy retains only in-frame clones and omits some. This table holds roughly 650,000 clones, about 95% found once. The CDR3 has 14 residues. CDR1 and CDR2 from the germline V gene are MNHEY and SMNVEV (reference sequence). Trimming shortened V by 5 bases and J by 5 bases, and 16 bases separated the two germline ends. The clonotype comes from a woman aged 25-40 years in good health. The sample consisted of naive CD8+ T cells sorted from blood. The chain couples TRBV27 to TRBJ2-7; the D gene could be TRBD1 or TRBD2 (6 bases each). This CDR3 is CASSLGGTFHEQYF. CDR3 coding DNA: TGTGCCAGCAGTCTGGGGGGCACCTTTCACGAGCAGTACTTC.